These 10 T cell receptor beta chains originate from one sample sequenced in a study of blood T cell repertoires in COVID-19. Libraries were prepared by immunoSEQ multiplex PCR; TCRdb keeps only in-frame clonotypes and omits some of them. The sample shows approximately 290,000 clones, 90% of them seen only once. Material for sequencing was PBMCs or T cells enriched from blood (not recorded which). Receptor source: a woman under 30 with acute COVID-19.

The genes are TRBV5-1 and TRBJ1-6; the match to TRBD1 covers 9 bases. Germline V gene lookup returns CDR1 SGHRS and CDR2 YFSETQ. The CDR3 totals 16 residues. J was trimmed by 5 bases and V by 4 bases; bases with no gene match: 7. The CDR3: CASSLGRTGDNSPLHF. CDR3 DNA: TGCGCCAGCAGCCTTGGACGGACAGGGGATAATTCACCCCTCCACTTT.

V is TRBV28 and J is TRBJ1-1, with D perhaps TRBD1 (5 bases). The CDR3 covers 15 residues. Germline lookup yields CDR1 MDHEN and CDR2 SYDVKM. V was cut by 8 bases and J by 4 bases, with 20 bases left in between. The CDR3 coding sequence is TGTGCCAGCTTTACAGGTGGCAGGGAAGCCACTGAAGCTTTCTTT. As protein: CASFTGGREATEAFF.

The J gene is TRBJ2-3, the V gene TRBV29-1; 7 bases fit TRBD1. The CDR3 is 10 amino acids. With 7 bases clipped from V and 9 bases from J, the junction kept 4 bases outside the gene matches. Germline values: CDR1 SQVTM, CDR2 ANQGSEA. The CDR3 sequence is CSASQGTQYF. Here the CDR3 DNA reads TGCAGCGCATCACAGGGGACGCAGTATTTT.

The chain combines TRBV28 with TRBJ1-1, with D possibly TRBD1 on 5 matching bases. Deletions cut 6 bases from V and 4 bases from J, with 15 bases between. The CDR3 consists of 14 residues. Per the germline V gene, CDR1 is MDHEN and CDR2 is SYDVKM. DNA for the CDR3: TGTGCCAGCAGCCAAAGACCCGGGGGCACTGAAGCTTTCTTT. Its translation is CASSQRPGGTEAFF.

Written as DNA, the CDR3 is TGTGCCAGTAGTGACAGGGGGCGCAACACTGAAGCTTTCTTT. As protein: CASSDRGRNTEAFF. V gene TRBV19 combines with J gene TRBJ1-1, with 10 bases that match TRBD1. The V gene's germline CDR1 is LNHDA and CDR2 SQIVND (reference sequence). The CDR3 runs to 14 residues. V was pared by 5 bases and J by 2 bases, with 2 bases of the junction left unmatched.

The chain joins TRBV7-2 to TRBJ1-2; 9 bases map to TRBD1. The CDR3 consists of 17 residues. Germline V gene data show CDR1 as SGHTA and CDR2 as FQGNSA. Trimming cost V 4 bases and J 1 base; bases outside gene matches: 10. The CDR3 nucleotides read TGTGCCAGCAGCTCACCAGGGACAGGGATATTTAACTATGGCTACACCTTC. Its translation is CASSSPGTGIFNYGYTF.

V gene TRBV27 combines with J gene TRBJ1-2; possibly TRBD1 for D (5 bases). V lost 2 bases, J lost 8 bases, and 12 bases lay in between. CDR1 is MNHEY, CDR2 SMNVEV, per germline (reference sequence). This CDR3 region has 13 residues. The CDR3 DNA reads TGTGCCAGCAGTTTACATGGGGCCCCAGGCTACACCTTC. The encoded protein is CASSLHGAPGYTF.

V gene TRBV9 combines with J gene TRBJ2-3; 8 bases agree with TRBD2. The germline gives CDR1 SGDLS, CDR2 YYNGEE. The J segment lost 0 bases and the V segment lost 7 bases, leaving 16 bases of the junction unmatched. CDR3 length equals 18 residues. CDR3 sequence reads: CASAGLAGNLASTDTQYF. CDR3 DNA: TGTGCCAGCGCAGGGCTAGCGGGTAACCTCGCTAGCACAGATACGCAGTATTTT.

V is TRBV11-2 and J is TRBJ1-6, with TRBD1 matching 9 bases. Germline CDR1 and CDR2: SGHAT and FQNNGV. With 5 bases clipped from V and 8 bases from J, the junction kept 13 bases outside the gene matches. The CDR3 loop spans 17 amino acids. CDR3: CASSPRRPGQGDSPLHF. The CDR3 nucleotides are TGTGCCAGCAGCCCTAGGCGCCCGGGACAGGGTGATTCACCCCTCCACTTT. The entire variable domain, with the rest obtained from reference TRBV11-2 and TRBJ1-6, is as follows: EAGVAQSPRYKIIEKRQSVAFWCNPISGHATLYWYQQILGQGPKLLIQFQNNGVVDDSQLPKDRFSAERLKGVDSTLKIQPAKLEDSAVYLCASSPRRPGQGDSPLHFGNGTRLTVT.

This clone has a single count. The genes are TRBV27 and TRBJ2-1; D possibly corresponds to TRBD1 (6 bases). Trimming pared 6 bases from V and 9 bases from J, leaving 27 bases between. Germline CDR1 is MNHEY and CDR2 is SMNVEV (reference sequence). CDR3 length equals 17 residues. CDR3 sequence (DNA): TGTGCCAGCAGGGGGTTCGCTAAAGGGGGTAGTTGGGGTGAGCAGTTCTTC. Translating gives CASRGFAKGGSWGEQFF.